This T cell receptor (beta chain) is drawn from a study of T cells in Graves' hyperthyroidism and ophthalmopathy (dated by TCRdb to between 2019 and 2020). Background on the whole study: Peripheral blood was sampled at the time of initial diagnosis, prior to any treatment. TCR V-J signatures able to tell the groups apart were searched for in a discovery cohort of more than 90 patients, of whom more than 40 had Graves' ophthalmopathy and under 65 had stable Graves' hyperthyroidism. Prospective prediction of ophthalmopathy was tested in an independent validation cohort of 18 hyperthyroidism patients and 17 patients who later progressed to ophthalmopathy. For training and testing, the 100 or so patients in the discovery cohort were randomly divided in a 7:3 ratio. Thyroid tissue and blood T-cell repertoires from more than 5 Graves' hyperthyroidism patients were also compared in the study. After blood sampling, hyperthyroidism patients were treated with methimazole at a starting dose of 30 mg daily, and ophthalmopathy patients were treated with high-dose intravenous methylprednisolone. The paper describes TCR Vbeta CDR3 sequencing of 135 peripheral blood samples, made up of roughly 40 ophthalmopathy patients, some 80 hyperthyroidism patients and roughly 17 progressor patients.

According to the germline V gene (reference sequence), CDR1 reads MNHEY and CDR2 reads SMNVEV. Reading from cysteine to phenylalanine, the CDR3 counts 15 amino acids. CDR3 DNA is the only sequence kept; it has 45 bases, read in frame from the first base. Trimming accounts for 2 bases at V and 4 bases at J, while the number of junction bases matched to no gene is 7. Hyperthyroidism patients were aged 18 to 65 years and newly diagnosed, with disease duration of less than 2 months. Patients with uncontrolled infections, other autoimmune diseases, pregnancy or lactation were excluded. Diagnoses were based on clinical symptoms, serum thyroxine and TRAb, thyroid ultrasound and orbital computed tomography. For progressor patients, blood was drawn at the first diagnosis of hyperthyroidism, before any ophthalmopathy symptoms had appeared. PBMCs were separated from around 9.1 ml of fresh peripheral blood using Ficoll-Paque density gradient centrifugation. Progressor patients were initially diagnosed with Graves' hyperthyroidism and developed ophthalmopathy during follow-up. Total RNA was extracted using Trizol reagent, and RNA quality was assessed on an Agilent 2100 Bioanalyzer.

TCR beta CDR3 regions were amplified from RNA transcripts. For the first round of RT-PCR on the TCR CDR3, the HTBI primer set was used together with the Qiagen OneStep RT-PCR kit. Libraries were constructed in a second round of multiplex PCR, after which size selection and purification were carried out. Libraries were sequenced paired-end with 100 bp reads on an Illumina HiSeq2000. From the authors' description of their analysis: SOAPnuke was used to process the raw data, removing reads that contained adapters or uncalled bases, had a mean Phred below 15, or lacked an exact match to the constant primer or identifier. High-quality paired reads were merged using COPE v1.2.5, and each unique nucleotide sequence was defined as a clonotype. MiTCR v1.1 was used to align the clonotypes against IMGT TRBV, TRBD and TRBJ reference segments. The analysis included only V-J combinations with a frequency above 0.0001, which together covered 98% to 99.2% of the repertoires. The TCS score was defined as the ratio of F50 (clonal expansion) to E x V (chaos), calculated using BLOSUM62-based TCRdist between CDR3 peptides within each V-J. Welch's t-statistics and random forest reduced approximately 520 V-J features to 13, which were used in a naive Bayes classifier (R e1071). Clones were called with MiXCR by TCRdb after fastp trimmed the public reads at Q25, and only in-frame beta chains were retained. A single entry per CDR3 protein holds the most common genes and DNA from its merged rows. These V and J calls derive from TCRdb rather than the authors' analysis. Counted in this sample were 110,000 to 150,000 distinct CDR3 sequences; approximately 20% of them appeared once. The top ten hold around 70% of the sample.

This clonotype was counted ten times or more. Its antigen remains undetermined. No base-level quality is on record; no much larger clone is a single base apart. What the research found in general, with its limitations: Sample size was not statistically predetermined, and blinding of investigators to group allocation was not performed. Most expanded thyroid clonotypes (frequency above 0.001) were also detected in blood, suggesting blood repertoires may reflect thyroid immune responses. In validation, progression to ophthalmopathy was predicted by the model with almost 71% sensitivity and roughly 72% specificity, a median of 6.5 months before onset. Ophthalmopathy was separated from stable hyperthyroidism by a 13 V-J signature model, with approximately 85% sensitivity and about 81% specificity obtained in cross-validation and 80%/75% obtained in testing.

The sequence is built from TRBV27 and TRBJ1-1, with 7 bases in between that match TRBD1. This clonotype originated in a woman aged 45 to 65 with Graves' hyperthyroidism that later progressed to Graves' ophthalmopathy. Sample: blood. The CDR3 protein: CASSLGRGRTTEAFF. The sequenced DNA is TGTGCCAGCAGTTTAGGAAGGGGGCGGACCACTGAAGCTTTCTTT.